The 3 T cell receptor beta chains listed next were all sequenced from one sample in a study of early T cells in non-severe SARS-CoV-2 infection. Each CDR3 protein gets one entry after TCRdb re-called the 5' RACE reads with MiXCR. The sample includes about 110,000 distinct CDR3 sequences, about an eighth of them seen just once. Sequencing was done on a sample of whole blood. The origin of the receptors is an adult who was a healthcare worker with PCR-confirmed SARS-CoV-2 infection or an uninfected control (not recorded which).

The chain couples TRBV19 to TRBJ2-1, with 8 positions matching TRBD2. V trimming: 3 bases; J trimming: 0 bases; junction bases outside the gene matches: 7. CDR3 length equals 17 residues. Germline V lookup: CDR1 LNHDA, CDR2 SQIVND (reference sequence). CDR3 sequence: CASSIAGGISSYNEQFF. CDR3 DNA sequence: TGTGCCAGTAGTATTGCGGGAGGAATTAGCTCCTACAATGAGCAGTTCTTC.

There are a few counts of this clonotype. V and J are TRBV18 and TRBJ1-1; 7 bases are shared with TRBD1. CDR1 is KGHSH, CDR2 LQKENI, per germline. The CDR3 spans 18 residues. J lost 1 base, V lost 1 base, and 12 bases had no gene match. The CDR3 sequence: CASSPLPNRQGENTEAFF. The CDR3 nucleotides are TGTGCCAGCTCACCACTTCCTAATCGACAGGGCGAGAACACTGAAGCTTTCTTT.

The J gene is TRBJ2-7, the V gene TRBV27, with TRBD2 matching over 11 bases. V shed 5 bases and J 1 base; nucleotides not matched to a gene: 16. CDR1 is MNHEY and CDR2 is SMNVEV in the germline V gene (reference sequence). The CDR3 spans 19 residues. The CDR3 bases are TGTGCCAGCAGTGCCCGACAGTCACAACCTAGCGGGAGGTCCTACGAGCAGTACTTC. This encodes CASSARQSQPSGRSYEQYF.